A single count supports the clone carrying this T cell receptor (beta chain). Antigen unknown. This CDR3 has 15 residues. With 0 bases removed from V and 1 base from J, the gap between germline ends came to 9 bases. The germline gives CDR1 SGHDN, CDR2 FVKESK. Libraries were prepared by immunoSEQ multiplex PCR; TCRdb keeps only in-frame clonotypes and omits some of them. The sample shows some 140,000 clones, about 88% of them seen only once. The data were obtained in a study of T cell responses to AZD1222 COVID-19 vaccine. Study results and limitations: Regions 160-218 and 743-854 held dominance among vaccine-associated CD4 TCRs, which spanned spike. Seropositivity was recorded at baseline in only a handful of AZD1222 recipients. White British donors predominated, females outnumbered males, and clonal diversity was possibly underestimated. Spike-specific TCR breadth and depth were elevated following two AZD1222 doses.

The chain uses TRBV14 and TRBJ1-2; no firm D call. The sequence was collected from an adult who received the AZD1222 COVID-19 vaccine. Sequencing used peripheral blood, obtained 28 days after the second AZD1222 dose. Here the CDR3 reads CASSQDLGSNYGYTF. The CDR3 DNA reads as TGTGCCAGCAGCCAAGATCTGGGCAGTAACTATGGCTACACCTTC.